This paragraph reports one T cell receptor (beta chain). What it recognizes is unknown. CD4+ T cells from unexposed donors were obtained before the COVID-19 pandemic (2011-2018). CD4+ T cells were isolated from the cells after about ten days of culture. Testing used SARS-CoV-2 S/N and four cold-coronavirus spikes on unexposed-donor CD4+ T cells, cells permitting. V lost 2 bases, J lost 5 bases, and 8 bases stayed unmatched. The CDR3 spans 15 residues. Germline assignment: CDR1 SGHDN and CDR2 FVKESK. These data originate in a study of CD4 T cells in relation to SARS-CoV-2 and coronaviruses. Turning to the study itself: ViraFEST: approximately eleven-day antigen culture of PBMCs, then TCR beta CDR3 sequencing. Negative control cultures got HIV-1 Nef peptides or no peptide.

The study's findings and limits: Monoreactive clones expanded significantly more to SARS-CoV-2 than crossreactive clones did.

Method: immunoSEQ multiplex PCR; TCRdb's copy keeps in-frame clones and lacks some. The sample lists 24,000 or so clones; approximately 78% were seen once. Sequenced material: CD4+ T cells from PBMCs, cultured in vitro. The chain links TRBV14 to TRBJ2-7; the match to TRBD2 covers 8 bases. The sequence was obtained from a human donor in good health. The CDR3 loop is CASSQNPGGNDEQYF. CDR3 nucleotide sequence: TGTGCCAGCAGCCAAAACCCGGGAGGGAACGACGAGCAGTACTTC.